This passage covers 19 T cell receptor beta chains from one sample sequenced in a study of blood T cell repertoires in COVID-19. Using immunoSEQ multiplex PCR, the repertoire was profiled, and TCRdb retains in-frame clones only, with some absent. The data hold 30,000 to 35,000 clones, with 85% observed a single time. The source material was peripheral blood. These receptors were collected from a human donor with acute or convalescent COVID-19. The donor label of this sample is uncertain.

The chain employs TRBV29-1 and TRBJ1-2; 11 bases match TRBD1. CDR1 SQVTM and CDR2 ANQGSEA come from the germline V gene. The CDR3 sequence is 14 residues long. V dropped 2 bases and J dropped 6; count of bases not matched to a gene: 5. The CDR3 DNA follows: TGCAGCGTTGAACGCGGACAGGGGGCAAATGGCTACACCTTC. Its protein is CSVERGQGANGYTF. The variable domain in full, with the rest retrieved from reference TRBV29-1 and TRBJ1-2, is SAVISQKPSRDICQRGTSLTIQCQVDSQVTMMFWYRQQPGQSLTLIATANQGSEATYESGFVIDKFPISRPNLTFSTLTVSNMSPEDSSIYLCSVERGQGANGYTFGSGTRLTVV.

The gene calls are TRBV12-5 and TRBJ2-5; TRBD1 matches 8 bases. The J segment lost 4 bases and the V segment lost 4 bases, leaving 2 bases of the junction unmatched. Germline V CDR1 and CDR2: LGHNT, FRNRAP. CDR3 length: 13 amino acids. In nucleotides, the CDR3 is TGTGCTAGTGGTTCCGGACAGGGAGAGACCCAGTACTTC. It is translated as CASGSGQGETQYF. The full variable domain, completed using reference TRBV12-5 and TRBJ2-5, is DARVTQTPRHKVTEMGQEVTMRCQPILGHNTVFWYRQTMMQGLELLAYFRNRAPLDDSGMPKDRFSAEMPDATLATLKIQPSEPRDSAVYFCASGSGQGETQYFGPGTRLLVL.

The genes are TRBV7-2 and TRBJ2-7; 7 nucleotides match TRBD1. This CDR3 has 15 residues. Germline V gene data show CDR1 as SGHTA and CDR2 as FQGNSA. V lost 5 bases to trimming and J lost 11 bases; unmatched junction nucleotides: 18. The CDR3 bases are TGTGCCAGCAGCCCCCCCGGGACAGTCCTCCTTGGGGAGTACTTC. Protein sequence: CASSPPGTVLLGEYF.

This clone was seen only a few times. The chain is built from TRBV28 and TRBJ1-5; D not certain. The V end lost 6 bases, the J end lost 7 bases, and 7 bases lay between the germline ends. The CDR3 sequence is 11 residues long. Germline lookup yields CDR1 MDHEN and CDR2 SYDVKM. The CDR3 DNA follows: TGTGCCAGCAGGTCCGGGCAGCCCCAGCATTTT. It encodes CASRSGQPQHF.

This chain's CDR3 is CASSLGTSGTETQYF. The CDR3 DNA follows: TGTGCCAGCAGCTTAGGGACTAGCGGGACTGAGACCCAGTACTTC. The chain uses TRBV5-4 and TRBJ2-5; 13 bases align to TRBD2. The V gene's germline CDR1 is SGHNT and CDR2 YYREEE (reference sequence). V was clipped by 2 bases and J by 5 bases; unmatched bases: 3. The CDR3 loop spans 15 amino acids.

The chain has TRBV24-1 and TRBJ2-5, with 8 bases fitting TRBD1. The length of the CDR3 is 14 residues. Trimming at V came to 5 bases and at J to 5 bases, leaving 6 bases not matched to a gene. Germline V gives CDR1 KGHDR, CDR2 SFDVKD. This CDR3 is CATSGGQGWETQYF. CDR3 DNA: TGTGCCACCAGTGGCGGACAGGGCTGGGAGACCCAGTACTTC.

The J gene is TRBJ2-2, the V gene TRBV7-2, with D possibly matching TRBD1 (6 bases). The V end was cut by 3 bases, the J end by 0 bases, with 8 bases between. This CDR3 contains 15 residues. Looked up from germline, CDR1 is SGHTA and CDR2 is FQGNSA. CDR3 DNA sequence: TGTGCCAGCAGCTTCCGACAGGCGAACACCGGGGAGCTGTTTTTT. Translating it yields CASSFRQANTGELFF.

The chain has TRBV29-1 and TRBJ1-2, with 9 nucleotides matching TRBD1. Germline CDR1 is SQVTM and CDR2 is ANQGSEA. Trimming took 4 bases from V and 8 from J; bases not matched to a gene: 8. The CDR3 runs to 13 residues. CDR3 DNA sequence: TGCAGCGTTGCACGACAGGGGGTGTACGGCTACACCTTC. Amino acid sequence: CSVARQGVYGYTF.

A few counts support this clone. This CDR3 reads CASRQDVSSYNEQFF. For the CDR3, the DNA is TGCGCCAGCCGTCAGGATGTTAGCTCCTACAATGAGCAGTTCTTC. The chain links TRBV5-1 to TRBJ2-1, with unresolved D. The germline CDR1 and CDR2 sequences are SGHRS and YFSETQ. The CDR3 has 15 amino acids. V gave up 7 bases and J gave up 0 bases, with 14 bases separating them.

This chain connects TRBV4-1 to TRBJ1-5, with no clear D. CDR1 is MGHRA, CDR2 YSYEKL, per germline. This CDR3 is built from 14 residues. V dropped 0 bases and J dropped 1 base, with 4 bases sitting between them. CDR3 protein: CASSQDVSNQPQHF. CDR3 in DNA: TGCGCCAGCAGCCAAGACGTGAGCAATCAGCCCCAGCATTTT.

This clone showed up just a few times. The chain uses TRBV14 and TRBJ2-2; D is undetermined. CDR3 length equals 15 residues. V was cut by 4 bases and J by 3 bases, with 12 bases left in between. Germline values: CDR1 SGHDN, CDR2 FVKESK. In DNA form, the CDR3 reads TGTGCCAGCAGCCCGCTCGAGTACTACACCGGGGAGCTGTTTTTT. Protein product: CASSPLEYYTGELFF.

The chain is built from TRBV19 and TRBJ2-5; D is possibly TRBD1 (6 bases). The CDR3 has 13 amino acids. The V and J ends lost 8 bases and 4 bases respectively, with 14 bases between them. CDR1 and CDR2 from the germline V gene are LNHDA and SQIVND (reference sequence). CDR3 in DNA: TGTGCCAGTGCCGGGGCAGGGGTAGAGACCCAGTACTTC. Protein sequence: CASAGAGVETQYF.

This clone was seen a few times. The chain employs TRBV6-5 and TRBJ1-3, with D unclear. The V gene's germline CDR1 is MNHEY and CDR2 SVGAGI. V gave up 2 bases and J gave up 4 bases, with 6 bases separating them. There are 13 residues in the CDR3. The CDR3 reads CASSYQRGNTIYF. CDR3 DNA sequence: TGTGCCAGCAGTTACCAGAGGGGAAACACCATATATTTT.

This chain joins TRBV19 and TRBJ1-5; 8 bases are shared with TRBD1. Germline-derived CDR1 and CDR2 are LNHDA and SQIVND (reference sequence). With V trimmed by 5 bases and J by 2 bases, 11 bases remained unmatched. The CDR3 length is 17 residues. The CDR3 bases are TGTGCCAGTAGTCTCATACCTGGACAGGGTGGCAATCAGCCCCAGCATTTT. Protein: CASSLIPGQGGNQPQHF.

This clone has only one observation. CDR3 DNA: TGTGCCAGTAGCAACAAGGGGGTGGGGACCTATGGCTACACCTTC. Encoded protein: CASSNKGVGTYGYTF. The rearrangement links TRBV19 to TRBJ1-2; the D gene is possibly TRBD1 (6 bases). The CDR3 contains 15 residues. V was shortened by 6 bases and J by 4 bases, with 18 bases between the two germline ends. From germline, CDR1 is LNHDA and CDR2 SQIVND (reference sequence).

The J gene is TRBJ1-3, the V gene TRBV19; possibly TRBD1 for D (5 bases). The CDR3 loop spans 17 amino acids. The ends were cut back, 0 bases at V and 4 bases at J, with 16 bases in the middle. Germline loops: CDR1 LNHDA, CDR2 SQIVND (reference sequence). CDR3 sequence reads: CASSIDSTGRSGNTIYF. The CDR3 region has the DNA TGTGCCAGTAGTATAGACTCAACAGGCCGAAGCGGAAACACCATATATTTT. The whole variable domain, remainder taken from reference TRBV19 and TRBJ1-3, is DGGITQSPKYLFRKEGQNVTLSCEQNLNHDAMYWYRQDPGQGLRLIYYSQIVNDFQKGDIAEGYSVSREKKESFPLTVTSAQKNPTAFYLCASSIDSTGRSGNTIYFGEGSWLTVV.

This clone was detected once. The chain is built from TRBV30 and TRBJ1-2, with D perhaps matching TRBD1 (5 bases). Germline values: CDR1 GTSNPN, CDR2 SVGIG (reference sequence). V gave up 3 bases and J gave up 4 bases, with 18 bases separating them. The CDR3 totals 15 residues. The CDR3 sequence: CAWRVGGVGPYGYTF. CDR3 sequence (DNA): TGTGCCTGGAGGGTTGGGGGGGTAGGGCCCTATGGCTACACCTTC. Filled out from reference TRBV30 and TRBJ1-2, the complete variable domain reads SQTIHQWPATLVQPVGSPLSLECTVEGTSNPNLYWYRQAAGRGLQLLFYSVGIGQISSEVPQNLSASRPQDRQFILSSKKLLLSDSGFYLCAWRVGGVGPYGYTFGSGTRLTVV.

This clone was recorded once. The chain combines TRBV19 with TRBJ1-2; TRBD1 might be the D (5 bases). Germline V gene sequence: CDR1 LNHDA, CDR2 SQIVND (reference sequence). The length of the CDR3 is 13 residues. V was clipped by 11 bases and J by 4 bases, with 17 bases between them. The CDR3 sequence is CAGKRGDSYGYTF. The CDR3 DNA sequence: TGTGCCGGCAAAAGGGGCGACTCCTATGGCTACACCTTC.

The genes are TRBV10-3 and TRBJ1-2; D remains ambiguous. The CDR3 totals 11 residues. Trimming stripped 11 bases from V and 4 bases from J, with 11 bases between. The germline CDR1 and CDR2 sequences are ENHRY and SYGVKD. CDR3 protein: CASQEGYGYTF. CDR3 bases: TGTGCCTCCCAGGAGGGCTATGGCTACACCTTC.